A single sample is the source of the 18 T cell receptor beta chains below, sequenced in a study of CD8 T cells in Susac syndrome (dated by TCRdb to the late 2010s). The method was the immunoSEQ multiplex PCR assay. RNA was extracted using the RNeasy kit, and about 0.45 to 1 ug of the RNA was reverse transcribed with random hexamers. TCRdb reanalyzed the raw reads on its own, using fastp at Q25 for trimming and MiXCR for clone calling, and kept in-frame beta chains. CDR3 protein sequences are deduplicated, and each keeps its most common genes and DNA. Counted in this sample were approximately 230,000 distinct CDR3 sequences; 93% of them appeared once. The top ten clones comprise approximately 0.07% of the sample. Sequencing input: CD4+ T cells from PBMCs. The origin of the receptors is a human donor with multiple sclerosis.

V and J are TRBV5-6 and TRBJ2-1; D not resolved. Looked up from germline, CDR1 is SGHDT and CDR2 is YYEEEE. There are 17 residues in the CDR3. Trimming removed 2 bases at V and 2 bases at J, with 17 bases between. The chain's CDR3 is CASSFTSAIGPYNEQFF. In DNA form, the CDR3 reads TGTGCCAGCAGCTTCACCAGTGCCATAGGCCCCTACAATGAGCAGTTCTTC.

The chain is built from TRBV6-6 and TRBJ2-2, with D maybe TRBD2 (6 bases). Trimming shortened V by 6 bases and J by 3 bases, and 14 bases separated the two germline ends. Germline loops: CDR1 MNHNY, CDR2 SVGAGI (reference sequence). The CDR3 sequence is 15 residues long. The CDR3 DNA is TGTGCCAGCAGACCAGGAGGGCCGGACACCGGGGAGCTGTTTTTT. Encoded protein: CASRPGGPDTGELFF.

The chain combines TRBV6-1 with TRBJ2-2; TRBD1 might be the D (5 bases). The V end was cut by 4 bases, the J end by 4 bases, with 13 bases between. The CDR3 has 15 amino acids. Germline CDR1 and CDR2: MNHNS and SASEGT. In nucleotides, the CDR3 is TGTGCCAGCAGTGTCCGTCAGGGCCCCACCGGGGAGCTGTTTTTT. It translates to CASSVRQGPTGELFF.

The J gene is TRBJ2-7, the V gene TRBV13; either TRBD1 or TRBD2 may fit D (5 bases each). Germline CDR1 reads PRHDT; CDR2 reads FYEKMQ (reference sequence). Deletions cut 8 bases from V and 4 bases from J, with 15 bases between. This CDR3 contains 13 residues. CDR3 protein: CASQGRPAYEQYF. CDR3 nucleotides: TGTGCCAGCCAGGGACGGCCAGCTTACGAGCAGTACTTC.

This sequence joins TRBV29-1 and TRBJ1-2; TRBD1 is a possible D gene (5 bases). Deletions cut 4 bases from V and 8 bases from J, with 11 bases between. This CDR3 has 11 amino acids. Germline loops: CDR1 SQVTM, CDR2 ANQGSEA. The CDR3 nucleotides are TGCAGCGTTGGATTAGGGGACGGCTACACCTTC. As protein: CSVGLGDGYTF.

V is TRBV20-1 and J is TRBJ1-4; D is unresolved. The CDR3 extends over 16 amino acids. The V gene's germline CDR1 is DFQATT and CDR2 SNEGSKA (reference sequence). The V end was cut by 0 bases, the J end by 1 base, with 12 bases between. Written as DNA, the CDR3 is TGCAGTGCTAGAGATCATAGCGCCGGAACTAATGAAAAACTGTTTTTT. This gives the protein CSARDHSAGTNEKLFF.

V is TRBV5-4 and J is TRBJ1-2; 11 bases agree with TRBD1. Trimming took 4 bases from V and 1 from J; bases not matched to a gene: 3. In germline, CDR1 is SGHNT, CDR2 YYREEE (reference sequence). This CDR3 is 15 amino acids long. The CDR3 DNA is TGTGCCAGCAGCACTGGGACAGGGGGTAACTATGGCTACACCTTC. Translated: CASSTGTGGNYGYTF. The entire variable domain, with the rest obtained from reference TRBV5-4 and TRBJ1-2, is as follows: ETGVTQSPTHLIKTRGQQVTLRCSSQSGHNTVSWYQQALGQGPQFIFQYYREEENGRGNFPPRFSGLQFPNYSSELNVNALELDDSALYLCASSTGTGGNYGYTFGSGTRLTVV.

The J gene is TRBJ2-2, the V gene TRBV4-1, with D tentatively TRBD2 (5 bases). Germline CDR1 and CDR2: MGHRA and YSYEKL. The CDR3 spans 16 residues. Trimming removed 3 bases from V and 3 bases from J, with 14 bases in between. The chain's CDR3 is CASSHESTGYTGELFF. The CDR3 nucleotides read TGCGCCAGCAGCCACGAATCGACGGGATACACCGGGGAGCTGTTTTTT.

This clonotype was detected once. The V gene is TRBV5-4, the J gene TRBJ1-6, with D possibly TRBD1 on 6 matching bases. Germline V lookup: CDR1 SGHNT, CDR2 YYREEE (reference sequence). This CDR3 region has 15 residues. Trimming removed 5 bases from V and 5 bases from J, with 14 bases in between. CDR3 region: CASSNSQGNNSPLHF. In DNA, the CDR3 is TGTGCCAGCAGTAATTCTCAGGGGAATAATTCACCCCTCCACTTT.

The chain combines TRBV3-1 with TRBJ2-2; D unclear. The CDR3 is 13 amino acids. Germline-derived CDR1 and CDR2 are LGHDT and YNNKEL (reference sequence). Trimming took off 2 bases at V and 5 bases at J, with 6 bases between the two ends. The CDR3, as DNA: TGTGCCAGCAGCCAACCACAAACCGGGGAGCTGTTTTTT. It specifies CASSQPQTGELFF.

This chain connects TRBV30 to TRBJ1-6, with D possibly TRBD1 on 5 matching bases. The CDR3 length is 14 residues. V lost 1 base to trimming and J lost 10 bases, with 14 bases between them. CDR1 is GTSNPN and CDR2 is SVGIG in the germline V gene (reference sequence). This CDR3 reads CAWSGPRGVSPLHF. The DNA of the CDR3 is TGTGCCTGGAGTGGCCCCCGGGGGGTGTCACCCCTCCACTTT.

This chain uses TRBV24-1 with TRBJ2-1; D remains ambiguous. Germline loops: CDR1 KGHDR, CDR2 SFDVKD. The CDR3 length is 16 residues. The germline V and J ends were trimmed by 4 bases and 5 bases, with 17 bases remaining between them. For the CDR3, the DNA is TGTGCCACCAGTGAATCCGCGGCGGAATTTAACAATGAGCAGTTCTTC. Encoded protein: CATSESAAEFNNEQFF.

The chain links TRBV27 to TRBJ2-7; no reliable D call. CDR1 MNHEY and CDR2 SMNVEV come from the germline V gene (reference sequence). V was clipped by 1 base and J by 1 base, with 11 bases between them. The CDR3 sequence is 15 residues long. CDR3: CASSLYLGRSYEQYF. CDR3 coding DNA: TGTGCCAGCAGTTTATATCTGGGCAGATCCTACGAGCAGTACTTC.

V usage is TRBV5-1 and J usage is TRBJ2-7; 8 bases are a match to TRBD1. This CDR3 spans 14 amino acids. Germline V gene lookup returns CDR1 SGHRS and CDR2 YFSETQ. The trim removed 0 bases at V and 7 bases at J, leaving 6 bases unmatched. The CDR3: CASSLVQGAWEQYF. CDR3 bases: TGCGCCAGCAGCTTGGTTCAGGGGGCTTGGGAGCAGTACTTC. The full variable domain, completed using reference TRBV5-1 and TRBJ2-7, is KAGVTQTPRYLIKTRGQQVTLSCSPISGHRSVSWYQQTPGQGLQFLFEYFSETQRNKGNFPGRFSGRQFSNSRSEMNVSTLELGDSALYLCASSLVQGAWEQYFGPGTRLTVT.

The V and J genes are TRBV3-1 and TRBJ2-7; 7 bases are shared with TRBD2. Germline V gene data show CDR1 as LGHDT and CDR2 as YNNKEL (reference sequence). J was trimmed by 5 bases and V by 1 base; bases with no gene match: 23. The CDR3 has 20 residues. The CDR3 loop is CASSQGVGFNALSGVNEQYF. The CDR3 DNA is TGTGCCAGCAGCCAAGGAGTGGGCTTCAACGCCTTAAGCGGGGTCAACGAGCAGTACTTC.

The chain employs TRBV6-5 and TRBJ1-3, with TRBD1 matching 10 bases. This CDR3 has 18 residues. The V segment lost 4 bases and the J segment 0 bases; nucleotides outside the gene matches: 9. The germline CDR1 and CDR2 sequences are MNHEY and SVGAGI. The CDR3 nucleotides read TGTGCCAGCAGTTCATGGGACAGGGGATTCCTCTCTGGAAACACCATATATTTT. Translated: CASSSWDRGFLSGNTIYF.

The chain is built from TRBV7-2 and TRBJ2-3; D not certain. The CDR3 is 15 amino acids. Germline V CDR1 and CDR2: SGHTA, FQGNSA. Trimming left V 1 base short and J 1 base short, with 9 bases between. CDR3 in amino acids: CASSLVATRTDTQYF. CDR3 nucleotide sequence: TGTGCCAGCAGCTTAGTCGCGACTCGCACAGATACGCAGTATTTT.

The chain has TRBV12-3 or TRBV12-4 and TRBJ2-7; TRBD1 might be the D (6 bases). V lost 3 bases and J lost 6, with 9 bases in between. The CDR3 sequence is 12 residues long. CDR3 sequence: CASSLQGPEQYF. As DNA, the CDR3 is TGTGCCAGCAGTTTGCAGGGGCCCGAGCAGTACTTC.